This note documents a single TCR beta chain sequence. What it recognizes is unknown. Adults of Caucasian background living in Nashville, Tennessee made up all donors. This specimen comes from a study of shared clonotypes between healthy human individuals. The overall study: The cohort had two women and three men, ages 18 to 49.

Study-level findings and limits: Across a handful of donors, naive CD4 shared around 5%, naive CD8 around 4%, memory CD4 over 2%, memory CD8 about 0.38%. It was expected that sequencing depth would affect clonotype sharing among donors.

The protocol was immunoSEQ multiplex PCR, while the TCRdb copy is restricted to in-frame clones and leaves out a portion. Of 2 million to 2.5 million clones in the sample, roughly 95% were seen once. The V end was cut by 6 bases, the J end by 1 base, with 9 bases between. The CDR3 contains 13 residues. Germline V lookup: CDR1 MDHEN, CDR2 SYDVKM. This chain connects TRBV28 to TRBJ1-1; no clear D gene. The TCR originated in a man between 18 and 29 years old in good health. Material: naive CD4+ T cells sorted from blood. Regarding subset: CD45RA+ positively selected. The CDR3 DNA reads TGTGCCAGCAGGAGGTGGGCGAACACTGAAGCTTTCTTT. It codes for CASRRWANTEAFF.